The source of this T cell receptor beta chain is a study of cytomegalovirus exposure and HLA in healthy donors. Use of 60 Vbeta and 13 Jbeta primers characterized the PCR. TCRdb's copy holds only in-frame clones and misses some; the assay was immunoSEQ multiplex PCR. The sample lists about 160,000 clones, about four fifths seen once, with roughly 7.7% in the top ten. The ends were cut back, 8 bases at V and 5 bases at J, with 13 bases in the middle. CDR1 is MNHEY and CDR2 is SMNVEV in the germline V gene (reference sequence). The CDR3 extends over 13 amino acids. Sequencing was done on a sample of PBMCs. This chain links TRBV27 with TRBJ1-5; D is uncertain. The TCR originated in a woman in her twenties or thirties in good health and CMV-seropositive. CDR3 sequence: CASGPVGDQPQHF. CDR3 nucleotides: TGTGCCAGCGGCCCGGTTGGAGATCAGCCCCAGCATTTT.